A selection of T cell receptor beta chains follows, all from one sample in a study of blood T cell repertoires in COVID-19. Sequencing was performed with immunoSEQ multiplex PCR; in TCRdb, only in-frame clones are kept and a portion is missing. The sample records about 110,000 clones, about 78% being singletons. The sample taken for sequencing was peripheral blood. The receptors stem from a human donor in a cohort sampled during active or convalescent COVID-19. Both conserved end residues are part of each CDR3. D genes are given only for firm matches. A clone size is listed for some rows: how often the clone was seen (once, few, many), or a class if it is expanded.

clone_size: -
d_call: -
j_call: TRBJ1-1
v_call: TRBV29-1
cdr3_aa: CSVERGGTEAFF
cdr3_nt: TGCAGCGTTGAACGGGGAGGTACTGAAGCTTTCTTT

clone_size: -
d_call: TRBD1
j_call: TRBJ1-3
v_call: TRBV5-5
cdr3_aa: CASSLGQGAGNTIYF
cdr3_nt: TGTGCCAGCAGCTTGGGACAGGGGGCTGGAAACACCATATATTTT

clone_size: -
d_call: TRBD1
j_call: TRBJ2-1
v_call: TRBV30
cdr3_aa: CAWSGDRGQEQFF
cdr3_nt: TGTGCCTGGAGTGGGGACAGGGGGCAAGAGCAGTTCTTC

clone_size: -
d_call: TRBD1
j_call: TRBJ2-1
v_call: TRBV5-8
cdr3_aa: CASNNRQGGIVVQFF
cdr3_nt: TGTGCCAGCAACAATCGACAGGGCGGCATAGTGGTGCAGTTCTTC

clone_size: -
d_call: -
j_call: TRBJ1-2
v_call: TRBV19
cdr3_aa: CASSIDRNYGYTF
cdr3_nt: TGTGCCAGTAGTATTGACAGGAACTATGGCTACACCTTC

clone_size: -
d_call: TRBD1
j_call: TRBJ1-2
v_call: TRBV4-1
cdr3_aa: CASSLKTGGGYGYTF
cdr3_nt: TGCGCCAGCAGCCTTAAGACAGGGGGCGGCTATGGCTACACCTTC

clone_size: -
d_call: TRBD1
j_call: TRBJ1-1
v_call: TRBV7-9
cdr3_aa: CASSSQGLGNTEAFF
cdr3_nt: TGTGCCAGCAGCTCACAGGGGTTGGGAAACACTGAAGCTTTCTTT

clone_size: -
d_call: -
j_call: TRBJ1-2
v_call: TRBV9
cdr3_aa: CASSVGTGQPYGYTF
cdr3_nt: TGTGCCAGCAGCGTAGGAACAGGGCAACCCTATGGCTACACCTTC

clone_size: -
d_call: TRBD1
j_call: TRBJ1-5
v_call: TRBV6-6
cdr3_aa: CASSPGTGLWDEKRPQHF
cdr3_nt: TGTGCCAGCAGTCCCGGGACAGGTCTCTGGGACGAAAAGCGGCCCCAGCATTTT

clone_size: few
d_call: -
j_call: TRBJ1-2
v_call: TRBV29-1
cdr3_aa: CSVDVAGQYGYTF
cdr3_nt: TGCAGCGTTGATGTGGCAGGGCAATATGGCTACACCTTC

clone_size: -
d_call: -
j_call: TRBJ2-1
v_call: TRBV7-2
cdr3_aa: CASSRGRGEGYNEQFF
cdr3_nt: TGTGCCAGCAGCCGCGGAAGGGGGGAGGGGTACAATGAGCAGTTCTTC

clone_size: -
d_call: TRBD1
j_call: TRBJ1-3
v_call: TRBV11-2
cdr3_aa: CASSSIRQGKDLGGNTIYF
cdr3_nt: TGTGCCAGCAGCTCAATAAGACAGGGAAAGGATTTGGGTGGAAACACCATATATTTT

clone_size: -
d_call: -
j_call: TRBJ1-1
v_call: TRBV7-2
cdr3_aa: CASSLDRGRGAFF
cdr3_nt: TGTGCCAGCAGCTTAGATAGGGGGAGGGGAGCTTTCTTT

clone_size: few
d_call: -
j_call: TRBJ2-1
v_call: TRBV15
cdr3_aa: CATSRVQGYEQFF
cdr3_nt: TGTGCCACCAGCAGAGTACAGGGTTATGAGCAGTTCTTC

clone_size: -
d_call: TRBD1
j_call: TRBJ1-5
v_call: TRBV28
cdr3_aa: CASPPGTGGVQPQHF
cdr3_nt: TGTGCCAGCCCCCCCGGGACAGGGGGCGTTCAGCCCCAGCATTTT

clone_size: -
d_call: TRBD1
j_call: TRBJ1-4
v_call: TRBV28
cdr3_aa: CASGNRDRARRSEKLFF
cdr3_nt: TGTGCCAGCGGCAACCGGGACAGGGCGCGGCGGAGTGAAAAACTGTTTTTT

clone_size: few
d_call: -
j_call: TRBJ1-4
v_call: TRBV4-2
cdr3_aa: CASSLLGGAYEKLFF
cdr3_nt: TGTGCCAGCAGCCTCTTAGGGGGGGCTTATGAAAAACTGTTTTTT

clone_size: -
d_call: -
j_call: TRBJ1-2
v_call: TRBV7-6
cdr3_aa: CASSQAGDGYTF
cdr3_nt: TGTGCCAGCAGCCAAGCAGGGGACGGCTACACCTTC

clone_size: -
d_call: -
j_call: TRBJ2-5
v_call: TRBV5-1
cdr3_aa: CASSSRGGAETQYF
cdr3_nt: TGCGCCAGCAGCTCCCGCGGGGGCGCGGAGACCCAGTACTTC

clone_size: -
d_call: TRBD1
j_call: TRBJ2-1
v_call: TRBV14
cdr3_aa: CASSQVGTGGAGQFF
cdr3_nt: TGTGCCAGCAGCCAAGTCGGGACAGGGGGCGCTGGGCAGTTCTTC

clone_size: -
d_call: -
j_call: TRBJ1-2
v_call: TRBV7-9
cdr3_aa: CASSLPQREPGGGYTF
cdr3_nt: TGTGCCAGCAGCTTACCACAAAGGGAGCCCGGTGGGGGCTACACCTTC

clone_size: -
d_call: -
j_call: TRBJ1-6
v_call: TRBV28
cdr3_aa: CASKEGIDSPLHF
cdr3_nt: TGTGCCAGCAAGGAGGGGATTGATTCACCCCTCCACTTT

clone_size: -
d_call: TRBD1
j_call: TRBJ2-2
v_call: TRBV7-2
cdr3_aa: CASSAGQGLAGELFF
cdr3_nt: TGTGCCAGCAGCGCGGGACAGGGTTTGGCCGGGGAGCTGTTTTTT

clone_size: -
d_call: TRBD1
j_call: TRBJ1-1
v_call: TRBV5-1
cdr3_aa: CASSLAGQNTEAFF
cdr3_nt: TGCGCCAGCAGCTTGGCGGGACAGAATACTGAAGCTTTCTTT

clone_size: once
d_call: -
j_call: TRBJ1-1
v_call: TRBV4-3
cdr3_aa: CASSQVGGLANTEAFF
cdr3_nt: TGCGCCAGCAGCCAAGTGGGGGGACTTGCGAACACTGAAGCTTTCTTT

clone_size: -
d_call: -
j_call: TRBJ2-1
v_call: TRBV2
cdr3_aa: CASSDNYNEQFF
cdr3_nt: TGTGCCAGCAGTGATAACTACAATGAGCAGTTCTTC

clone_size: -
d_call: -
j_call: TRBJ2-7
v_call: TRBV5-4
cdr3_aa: CASSLRGQGSPGEQYF
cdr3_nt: TGTGCCAGCAGCTTGAGGGGACAAGGTTCACCAGGGGAGCAGTACTTC